The sequence of this TCR beta chain was determined in a study of cytomegalovirus exposure and HLA in healthy donors. Study-wide findings and caveats: Later analysis indicated greater clonal expansion among HLA-associated TCR beta chains than among equally common other chains. Researchers counted around 150 TCR beta chains as cytomegalovirus-associated. Rarity held for most TCR sequences, but there were some public TCRs that occurred in many donors.

Concerning this clone: What it recognizes is unknown.

Germline trimming cut 2 bases from V and 5 bases from J; bases unmatched to any gene: 3. Germline assignment: CDR1 MGHDK and CDR2 SYGVNS. This CDR3 region has 15 residues. The PCR ran on 60 Vbeta and 13 Jbeta primers. Using immunoSEQ multiplex PCR, the repertoire was profiled, and TCRdb retains in-frame clones only, with some absent. The sample includes some 220,000 clones, around four fifths of them seen just once. The sample consisted of PBMCs. The origin of this receptor is a woman between 35 and 50 years old in good health and CMV-seronegative. This chain joins TRBV25-1 and TRBJ2-2; 9 bases are shared with TRBD2. The CDR3 sequence is CASSEQLAGTGELFF. The CDR3 DNA reads as TGTGCCAGCAGTGAACAGCTAGCGGGGACCGGGGAGCTGTTTTTT.